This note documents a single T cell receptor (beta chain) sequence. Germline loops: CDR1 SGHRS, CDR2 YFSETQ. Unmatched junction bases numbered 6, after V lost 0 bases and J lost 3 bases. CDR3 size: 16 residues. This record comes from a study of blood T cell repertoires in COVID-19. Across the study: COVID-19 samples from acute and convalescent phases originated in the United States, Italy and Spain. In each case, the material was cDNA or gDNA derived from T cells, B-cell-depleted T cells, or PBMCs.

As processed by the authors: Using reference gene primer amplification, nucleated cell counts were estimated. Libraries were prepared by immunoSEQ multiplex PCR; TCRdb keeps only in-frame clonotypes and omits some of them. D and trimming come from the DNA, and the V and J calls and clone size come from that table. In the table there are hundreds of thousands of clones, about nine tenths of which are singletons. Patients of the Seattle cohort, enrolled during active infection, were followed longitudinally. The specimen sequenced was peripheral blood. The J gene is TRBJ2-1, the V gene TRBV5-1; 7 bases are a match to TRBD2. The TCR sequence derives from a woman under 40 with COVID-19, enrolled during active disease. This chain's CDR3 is CASSLGLERGYNEQFF. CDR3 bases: TGCGCCAGCAGCTTGGGGCTGGAGCGGGGCTACAATGAGCAGTTCTTC.